The rows below give T cell receptor beta chains drawn from one sample of a study of cytomegalovirus exposure and HLA in healthy donors. Only in-frame clones appear in the TCRdb table, and some are missing; sequencing was by immunoSEQ multiplex PCR. The table shows 200,000 or so clones, with more than 75% occurring only once. The sample comprised PBMCs. Receptors originate from a human donor in good health. CDR3s include the opening cysteine and the closing phenylalanine or tryptophan. A D gene is named only where the DNA matches it firmly. Some rows mark clone size as missing; the rest say once, few, many or name a class of expanded clone.

D gene | J gene | V gene | clone size | CDR3 DNA | CDR3 protein
TRBD1 | TRBJ2-7 | TRBV19 | . | TGTGCCAGTAGTGTCGGGACAGGCGCCACCGAGCAGTACTTC | CASSVGTGATEQYF
. | TRBJ1-5 | TRBV2 | . | TGTGCCAGCAGTTGTACAGCCACCAATCAGCCCCAGCATTTT | CASSCTATNQPQHF
. | TRBJ2-5 | TRBV6-6 | . | TGTGCCAGCAGCACTCTCCCCCCCGGGGAGACCCAGTACTTC | CASSTLPPGETQYF
. | TRBJ2-7 | TRBV6-6 | . | TGTGCCAGCAGTTACTCGACGGGGCGGGAAAACTACGAGCAGTACTTC | CASSYSTGRENYEQYF
TRBD2 | TRBJ2-5 | TRBV7-3 | . | TGTGCCAGCAGATTTAGCGGGAGTTCAGGAGAGACCCAGTACTTC | CASRFSGSSGETQYF
TRBD1 | TRBJ1-3 | TRBV7-8 | . | TGTGCCAGCAGCTTAGTGACAGGGAGACCTGGAAACACCATATATTTT | CASSLVTGRPGNTIYF
. | TRBJ2-7 | TRBV7-8 | once | TGTGCCAGCAGCTTATCCCCTGACAGACTGATCTACGAGCAGTACTTC | CASSLSPDRLIYEQYF
TRBD1 | TRBJ1-2 | TRBV29-1 | . | TGCAGCGTTGAAAAGCGGCAGGGGGTCTATGGCTACACCTTC | CSVEKRQGVYGYTF
TRBD2 | TRBJ2-7 | TRBV5-6 | . | TGTGCCAGCAGCTTGACTAGCGGGACAGGTGTTTACGAGCAGTACTTC | CASSLTSGTGVYEQYF
. | TRBJ2-3 | TRBV27 | medium-sized | TGTGCCAGCAGTTTCCTCTCCAGCACAGATACGCAGTATTTT | CASSFLSSTDTQYF
TRBD2 | TRBJ2-5 | TRBV15 | . | TGTGCCACCAGCAGAGATACACTAGCGGGAGGACAAGAGACCCAGTACTTC | CATSRDTLAGGQETQYF
. | TRBJ1-6 | TRBV28 | . | TGTGCCAGCAGTAGCGGAAATTCACCCCTCCACTTT | CASSSGNSPLHF
TRBD2 | TRBJ2-1 | TRBV5-1 | . | TGCGCCAGCAGCGTCGGGGGAGCGGGAAGGAACAATGAGCAGTTCTTC | CASSVGGAGRNNEQFF
TRBD1 | TRBJ2-1 | TRBV7-8 | . | TGTGCCAGCACCCACGGCCAGGGACAGGCTATCTACAATGAGCAGTTCTTC | CASTHGQGQAIYNEQFF